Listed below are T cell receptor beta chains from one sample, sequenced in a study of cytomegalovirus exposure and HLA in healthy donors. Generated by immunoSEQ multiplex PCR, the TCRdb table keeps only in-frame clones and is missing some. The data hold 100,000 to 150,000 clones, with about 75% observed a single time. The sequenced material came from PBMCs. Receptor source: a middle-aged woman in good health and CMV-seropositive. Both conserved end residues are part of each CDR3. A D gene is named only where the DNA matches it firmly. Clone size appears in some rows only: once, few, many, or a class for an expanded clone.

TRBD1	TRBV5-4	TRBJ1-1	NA	CASSYIQTDRGREAFF	TGTGCCAGCAGCTATATACAGACGGACAGGGGGCGTGAAGCTTTCTTT
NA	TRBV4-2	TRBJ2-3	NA	CASSGGLSHTQYF	TGTGCCAGCAGTGGGGGCCTGTCTCATACGCAGTATTTT
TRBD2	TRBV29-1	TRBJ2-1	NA	CSVEPSGGASYNEQFF	TGCAGCGTTGAGCCTAGCGGGGGGGCGTCCTACAATGAGCAGTTCTTC
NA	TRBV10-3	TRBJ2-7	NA	CAISAGWEQYF	TGTGCCATCAGTGCCGGTTGGGAGCAGTACTTC
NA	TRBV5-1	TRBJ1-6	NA	CASSLASALNSPLHF	TGCGCCAGCAGCTTGGCATCAGCGCTTAATTCACCCCTCCACTTT
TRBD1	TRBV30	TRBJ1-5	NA	CAWRGRGRDQPQHF	TGTGCCTGGAGGGGTAGGGGGCGCGATCAGCCCCAGCATTTT
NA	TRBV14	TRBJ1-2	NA	CASSASSSRYGYTF	TGTGCCAGCAGCGCGTCCTCCTCCCGCTATGGCTACACCTTC
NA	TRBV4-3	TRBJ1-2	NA	CASSRGGEDPAYGYTF	TGCGCCAGCAGTCGAGGAGGCGAGGATCCCGCCTATGGCTACACCTTC
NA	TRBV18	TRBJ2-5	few	CASSPGHLQETQYF	TGTGCCAGCTCCCCGGGACATCTCCAAGAGACCCAGTACTTC
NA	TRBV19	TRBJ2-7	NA	CASSPGLLYEQYF	TGTGCCAGTAGTCCGGGACTCTTGTACGAGCAGTACTTC
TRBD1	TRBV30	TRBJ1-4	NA	CAWSSGTGHEKLFF	TGTGCCTGGAGTTCCGGGACAGGGCACGAAAAACTGTTTTTT
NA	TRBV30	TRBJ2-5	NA	CAWSPPPGLSFEETQYF	TGTGCCTGGAGTCCCCCCCCGGGACTGAGTTTTGAAGAGACCCAGTACTTC
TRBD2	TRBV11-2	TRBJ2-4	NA	CASSSRLAGQNIQYF	TGTGCCAGCAGCTCACGACTAGCGGGACAAAACATTCAGTACTTC
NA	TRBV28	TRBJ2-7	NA	CASSFQITLSSYEQYF	TGTGCCAGCAGTTTCCAAATTACTCTTAGCTCCTACGAGCAGTACTTC
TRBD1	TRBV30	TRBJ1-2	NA	CAWSPGQVSNYGYTF	TGTGCCTGGAGTCCCGGACAGGTGTCTAACTATGGCTACACCTTC
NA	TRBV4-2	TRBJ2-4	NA	CASSQDRAGKNIQYF	TGTGCCAGCAGCCAAGACAGGGCTGGCAAAAACATTCAGTACTTC
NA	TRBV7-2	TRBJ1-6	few	CASSPRTVSSYNSPLHF	TGTGCCAGCAGCCCCCGGACAGTGAGCTCCTATAATTCACCCCTCCACTTT
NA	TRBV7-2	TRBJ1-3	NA	CASSPGAQGWLSGNTIYF	TGTGCCAGCAGCCCAGGGGCCCAGGGATGGTTATCTGGAAACACCATATATTTT
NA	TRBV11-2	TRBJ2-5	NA	CASSFTRQETQYF	TGTGCCAGCAGCTTTACAAGACAAGAGACCCAGTACTTC
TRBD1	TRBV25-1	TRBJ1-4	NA	CASSSLGTGMRRDEKLFF	TGTGCCAGCAGTTCCCTCGGGACAGGGATGCGTCGGGATGAAAAACTGTTTTTT
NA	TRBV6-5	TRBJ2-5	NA	CASSNPLETQYF	TGTGCCAGCAGTAATCCTTTGGAGACCCAGTACTTC
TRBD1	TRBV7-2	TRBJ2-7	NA	CASSLTGNLIYEQYF	TGTGCCAGCAGCTTGACAGGGAATTTGATCTACGAGCAGTACTTC
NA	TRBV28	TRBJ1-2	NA	CASSLSWQGTAKGYTF	TGTGCCAGCAGTTTATCCTGGCAGGGAACAGCTAAGGGCTACACCTTC
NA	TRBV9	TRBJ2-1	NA	CASSETGTSPNEQFF	TGTGCCAGCAGCGAAACCGGGACATCACCCAATGAGCAGTTCTTC
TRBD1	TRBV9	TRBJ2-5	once	CASSDQGQGETQYF	TGTGCCAGCAGCGACCAGGGACAGGGAGAGACCCAGTACTTC
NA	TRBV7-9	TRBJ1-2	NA	CASSSGQGQGVYGYTF	TGTGCCAGCAGCTCGGGGCAGGGACAAGGGGTTTATGGCTACACCTTC
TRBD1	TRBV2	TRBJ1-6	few	CASSVDRAGYNSPLHF	TGTGCCAGCAGTGTGGACAGGGCGGGGTATAATTCACCCCTCCACTTT
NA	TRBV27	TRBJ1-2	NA	CASSQTGPLSGYTF	TGTGCCAGCAGCCAAACAGGGCCCCTCTCTGGCTACACCTTC
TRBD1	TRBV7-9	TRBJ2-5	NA	CASSPRDRGPKETQYF	TGTGCCAGCAGCCCACGGGACAGGGGGCCTAAAGAGACCCAGTACTTC
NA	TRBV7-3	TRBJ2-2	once	CASSLTPPLGTNTGELFF	TGTGCCAGCAGCTTAACTCCCCCGTTGGGCACGAACACCGGGGAGCTGTTTTTT
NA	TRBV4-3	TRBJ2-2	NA	CASSLGRSTGELFF	TGCGCCAGCAGCCTGGGTAGGAGTACCGGGGAGCTGTTTTTT
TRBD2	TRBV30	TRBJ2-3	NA	CAWSVRASGRTDTQYF	TGTGCCTGGAGTGTCCGAGCTAGCGGGAGGACAGATACGCAGTATTTT
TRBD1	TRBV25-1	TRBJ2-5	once	CASSLRQGTKETQYF	TGTGCCAGCAGTCTCAGACAGGGTACTAAAGAGACCCAGTACTTC
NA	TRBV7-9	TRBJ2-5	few	CASSLVQGLVQETQYF	TGTGCCAGCAGCTTAGTTCAGGGCCTAGTACAAGAGACCCAGTACTTC
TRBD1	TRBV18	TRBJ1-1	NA	CASSPDRGTEAFF	TGTGCCAGCTCACCAGACAGGGGGACTGAAGCTTTCTTT
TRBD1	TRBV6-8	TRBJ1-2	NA	CASSPTGFYGYTF	TGTGCCAGCAGTCCGACAGGGTTTTATGGCTACACCTTC
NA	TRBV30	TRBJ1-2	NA	CAWSPGGPGYTF	TGTGCCTGGAGCCCGGGGGGGCCTGGCTACACCTTC
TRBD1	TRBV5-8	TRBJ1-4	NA	CASQLQGEKLFF	TGTGCCAGCCAGTTACAGGGGGAAAAACTGTTTTTT
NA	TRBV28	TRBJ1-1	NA	CASSGDSLGVNTEAFF	TGTGCCAGCAGTGGGGACTCTCTGGGGGTGAACACTGAAGCTTTCTTT
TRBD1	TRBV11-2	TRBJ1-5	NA	CASSLGDRPNQPQHF	TGTGCCAGCAGCTTAGGGGACAGGCCGAATCAGCCCCAGCATTTT
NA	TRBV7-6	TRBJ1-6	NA	CASSLGSEGIWNSPLHF	TGTGCCAGCAGCTTAGGGTCAGAGGGTATTTGGAACTCACCCCTCCACTTT
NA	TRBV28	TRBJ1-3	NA	CASSLRYTIYF	TGTGCCAGCAGCCTCAGATACACCATATATTTT
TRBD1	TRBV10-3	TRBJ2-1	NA	CAISESGQPYNEQFF	TGTGCCATCAGTGAGTCGGGACAGCCCTACAATGAGCAGTTCTTC
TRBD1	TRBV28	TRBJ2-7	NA	CASSPTGTGGYEQYF	TGTGCCAGCAGTCCGACCGGGACAGGGGGCTACGAGCAGTACTTC
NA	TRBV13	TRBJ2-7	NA	CASSPVRTSYEQYF	TGTGCCAGCAGCCCTGTCCGGACAAGCTACGAGCAGTACTTC
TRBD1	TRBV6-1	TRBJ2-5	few	CASSVAGTAQETQYF	TGTGCCAGCAGTGTCGCTGGGACAGCTCAAGAGACCCAGTACTTC
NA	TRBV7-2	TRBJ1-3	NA	CASSLVRPGSGNTIYF	TGTGCCAGCAGCTTAGTTAGGCCAGGGTCTGGAAACACCATATATTTT
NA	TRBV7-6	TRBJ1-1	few	CASRGEEDTEAFF	TGTGCCAGCAGAGGGGAGGAAGACACTGAAGCTTTCTTT
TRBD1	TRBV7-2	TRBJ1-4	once	CASSWSRGTGNEKLFF	TGTGCCAGCAGCTGGAGCCGCGGGACAGGGAATGAAAAACTGTTTTTT
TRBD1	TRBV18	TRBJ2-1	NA	CASSLGQGTYYNEQFF	TGTGCCAGCTCACTGGGACAGGGGACTTACTACAATGAGCAGTTCTTC
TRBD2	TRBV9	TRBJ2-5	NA	CASSPGLAGVETQYF	TGTGCCAGCAGCCCGGGACTAGCGGGAGTGGAGACCCAGTACTTC
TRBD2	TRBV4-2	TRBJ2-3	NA	CASSQDGRGDGTDTQYF	TGTGCCAGCAGCCAAGATGGGAGGGGCGATGGCACAGATACGCAGTATTTT
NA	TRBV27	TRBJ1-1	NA	CASSFGLPGRGEAFF	TGTGCCAGCAGTTTTGGTCTCCCGGGGAGGGGCGAAGCTTTCTTT
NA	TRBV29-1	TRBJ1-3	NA	CSVVDSVSGNTIYF	TGCAGCGTCGTGGACAGTGTCTCTGGAAACACCATATATTTT
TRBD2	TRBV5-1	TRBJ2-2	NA	CASSGRLGGGTTGELFF	TGCGCCAGCAGCGGCCGACTGGGCGGGGGAACCACCGGGGAGCTGTTTTTT